The next 19 T cell receptor beta chains were all read from a single sample in a study of T-cell reconstitution after alpha-beta-depleted transplantation in children. Preparation of the TCRbeta library involved a method that used unique molecular identifiers. TCRdb re-derived calls from the PCR reads in MiXCR, one entry per CDR3 protein. The data hold about 340,000 distinct CDR3 sequences, with 10% observed a single time. The source material was PBMCs from the stem cell graft donor, sampled from the stem cell graft. The receptors come from a human donor who donated a stem cell graft to a child with acute lymphoblastic leukemia.

The chain has TRBV18 and TRBJ1-1; D call uncertain. The CDR3 has 14 amino acids. Trimming took 0 bases from V and 1 from J, leaving 6 bases between them. Germline V CDR1 and CDR2: KGHSH, LQKENI. CDR3 residues: CASSPPVTNTEAFF. The CDR3 nucleotides read TGTGCCAGCTCACCACCGGTGACGAACACTGAAGCTTTCTTT.

This chain uses TRBV4-3 with TRBJ2-7; 8 nucleotides agree with TRBD2. V shed 0 bases and J 1 base; nucleotides not matched to a gene: 8. Germline V gives CDR1 LGHNA, CDR2 YSLEER. There are 17 residues in the CDR3. For the CDR3, the DNA is TGCGCCAGCAGCCAAGAGCACAGCGGGAGTTTGTCCTACGAGCAGTACTTC. Protein: CASSQEHSGSLSYEQYF.

This chain connects TRBV4-2 to TRBJ1-2; D gene unclear. V lost 4 bases, J lost 2 bases, and 11 bases lay in between. The CDR3 totals 14 residues. Germline CDR1 and CDR2: LGHNA and YNFKEQ. The CDR3 loop reads CASSPYRRNYGYTF. The CDR3 DNA sequence: TGTGCCAGCAGCCCATATCGGCGAAACTATGGCTACACCTTC.

This clonotype was found a few times. The chain couples TRBV27 to TRBJ2-5, with a tentative D call TRBD2 (7 bases). V lost 6 bases and J 5 bases, leaving 25 bases between the germline ends. CDR1 and CDR2 from the germline V gene are MNHEY and SMNVEV (reference sequence). This CDR3 has 17 amino acids. The CDR3 DNA is TGTGCCAGCAGAAAGACAGCGGGACAATGGGGAGACGAGACCCAGTACTTC. Protein product: CASRKTAGQWGDETQYF.

This clonotype was seen more than once but under ten times. The CDR3 here is CASSPSLAETQYF. The CDR3 bases are TGTGCCAGCAGCCCCTCCTTAGCGGAGACCCAGTACTTC. The chain uses TRBV7-6 and TRBJ2-5, with D possibly being TRBD2 (5 bases). Germline V lookup: CDR1 SGHVS, CDR2 FNYEAQ. V dropped 5 bases and J dropped 5 bases, with 12 bases sitting between them. There are 13 residues in the CDR3.

The V call is TRBV6-5, the J call TRBJ1-5; no clear D gene. Germline CDR1 reads MNHEY; CDR2 reads SVGAGI. Trimming took off 4 bases at V and 2 bases at J, with 12 bases between the two ends. The CDR3 length is 15 residues. Here the CDR3 DNA reads TGTGCCAGCAGTTCACAACAAGTGGGCAATCAGCCCCAGCATTTT. It yields the protein CASSSQQVGNQPQHF.

This clonotype showed up many times. The V call is TRBV4-3, the J call TRBJ2-2; 11 nucleotides line up with TRBD2. Germline V lookup: CDR1 LGHNA, CDR2 YSLEER. CDR3 length: 18 residues. V trimming: 3 bases; J trimming: 6 bases; junction bases outside the gene matches: 12. The CDR3 spells CASSQQLLAGGLAGELFF. CDR3 nucleotides: TGCGCCAGCAGCCAGCAGCTCTTAGCGGGAGGGCTCGCCGGGGAGCTGTTTTTT.

The chain joins TRBV28 to TRBJ1-4; 7 positions match TRBD1. The germline V gene encodes CDR1 MDHEN and CDR2 SYDVKM. Germline trimming cut 4 bases from V and 8 bases from J; bases unmatched to any gene: 7. The CDR3 has 14 residues. The CDR3 region is CASSYLQGGEKLFF. As DNA, the CDR3 is TGTGCCAGCAGTTACCTTCAGGGGGGAGAAAAACTGTTTTTT.

This clonotype was found many times. The J gene is TRBJ1-6, the V gene TRBV20-1; D is perhaps TRBD1 (5 bases). CDR1 DFQATT and CDR2 SNEGSKA come from the germline V gene (reference sequence). The CDR3 length is 15 residues. Between the trimmed V and J ends, which lost 3 bases and 5 bases, there was a span of 14 bases. The CDR3 sequence: CSASPPGGDNSPLHF. CDR3 nucleotide sequence: TGCAGTGCTAGCCCCCCCGGGGGGGATAATTCACCCCTCCACTTT.

This clonotype was detected many times. V and J are TRBV28 and TRBJ1-4; no clear D gene. The germline gives CDR1 MDHEN, CDR2 SYDVKM. V lost 2 bases, J lost 0 bases, and 7 bases lay in between. This CDR3 is built from 15 residues. CDR3 nucleotide sequence: TGTGCCAGCAGTTTAAGGGATGCAACTAATGAAAAACTGTTTTTT. Protein sequence: CASSLRDATNEKLFF.

The genes are TRBV12-3 or TRBV12-4 and TRBJ1-6; D is possibly TRBD1 (6 bases). The CDR3 extends over 11 amino acids. Trimming took 5 bases from V and 14 from J, leaving 10 bases between them. Here the CDR3 DNA reads TGTGCCAGCAGTACTCAGGGGTCCCTCCACTTT. It is translated as CASSTQGSLHF.

This sequence joins TRBV12-3 or TRBV12-4 and TRBJ2-7; 8 nucleotides align to TRBD1. CDR3 length equals 16 residues. V was pared by 8 bases and J by 5 bases, with 17 bases of the junction left unmatched. CDR3 amino acids: CASALAPDREGHEQYF. For the CDR3, the DNA is TGTGCCAGCGCCTTAGCCCCGGACAGGGAAGGCCACGAGCAGTACTTC.

This clonotype was seen ten or more times. The rearrangement joins TRBV5-1 to TRBJ2-3; either TRBD1 or TRBD2 may supply D (6 bases each). Germline V gene lookup returns CDR1 SGHRS and CDR2 YFSETQ. This CDR3 comprises 13 residues. V was trimmed by 4 bases and J by 3 bases, leaving 9 bases between them. This CDR3 reads CASSGGTTDTQYF. The DNA for the CDR3 is TGCGCCAGCAGCGGAGGGACAACAGATACGCAGTATTTT.

The table lists this clonotype with a few counts. This rearrangement joins TRBV4-3 to TRBJ1-2; no reliable D call. Between the trimmed V and J ends, which lost 0 bases and 4 bases, there was a span of 9 bases. The CDR3 is 14 amino acids. Germline loops: CDR1 LGHNA, CDR2 YSLEER. CDR3 in amino acids: CASSQDRTVYGYTF. The CDR3 coding sequence is TGCGCCAGCAGCCAAGACAGGACCGTCTATGGCTACACCTTC.

This clonotype appeared many times. J is TRBJ2-7 and V is TRBV29-1; the D is unclear. Trimming shortened V by 5 bases and J by 3 bases, and 11 bases separated the two germline ends. Germline values: CDR1 SQVTM, CDR2 ANQGSEA. There are 12 residues in the CDR3. The CDR3 region is CSVLGRHYEQYF. The CDR3, as DNA: TGCAGCGTTCTGGGCAGACACTACGAGCAGTACTTC.

V and J are TRBV29-1 and TRBJ2-3; possibly TRBD2 for D (5 bases). The CDR3 loop spans 15 amino acids. Germline lookup yields CDR1 SQVTM and CDR2 ANQGSEA. Deletions cut 1 base from V and 2 bases from J, with 13 bases between. CDR3 residues: CSVEVRADLTDTQYF. CDR3 nucleotides: TGCAGCGTTGAAGTAAGAGCGGACCTCACAGATACGCAGTATTTT.

The table lists this clonotype with a few counts. V gene TRBV7-2 combines with J gene TRBJ2-2, with 7 bases matching TRBD1. The CDR3 sequence is 14 residues long. Germline V gives CDR1 SGHTA, CDR2 FQGNSA. After removal of 5 bases from V and 7 bases from J, the junction contained 7 bases not matched to a gene. The CDR3 coding sequence is TGTGCCAGCAGCGGTCGACAGGGATTCGGGGAGCTGTTTTTT. Translated: CASSGRQGFGELFF.

About this clonotype: A much larger clonotype is one base distant, so this may be a read error. This sequence joins TRBV28 and TRBJ2-5; 7 bases are shared with TRBD2. The germline V gene encodes CDR1 MDHEN and CDR2 SYDVKM. The CDR3 runs 13 residues. The CDR3 bases are TGTGCCAGCAGGAGCGCGGGAGTAGAGACCCAGCACTTC. Translating gives CASRSAGVETQHF.

This clonotype is a singleton in its sample. The gene calls are TRBV10-1 and TRBJ2-1; the D is unclear. This CDR3 has 14 residues. Trimming took 6 bases from V and 4 from J, leaving 13 bases between them. Per the germline V gene, CDR1 is WNHNN and CDR2 is SYGVQD (reference sequence). The CDR3 DNA is TGCGCCAGCAGCCCCGACCTGGGTTACAATGAGCAGTTCTTC. Translated: CASSPDLGYNEQFF.